These 4 T cell receptor beta chains were all obtained from the same sample, sequenced in a study of T-cell reconstitution after alpha-beta-depleted transplantation in children. TCRbeta library construction was performed incorporating unique molecular identifiers. TCRdb processed the PCR reads anew with MiXCR; each CDR3 protein has one entry. The sample includes hundreds of thousands of distinct CDR3 sequences, roughly 15% seen only once; the top ten take over 0.95%. The sequencing used PBMCs from the stem cell graft donor, collected from the stem cell graft. Every receptor here comes from a human donor who donated a stem cell graft to a child with acute myeloid leukemia.

This clonotype came up many times. This rearrangement joins TRBV6-1 to TRBJ2-1; D may be TRBD1 (5 bases). The CDR3 contains 14 residues. CDR1 and CDR2 from the germline V gene are MNHNS and SASEGT. Deletions cut 6 bases from V and 6 bases from J, with 15 bases between. The CDR3 DNA follows: TGTGCCAGCAGCCAGGGATCACTTACCAATGAGCAGTTCTTC. Translation gives CASSQGSLTNEQFF.

This rearrangement joins TRBV15 to TRBJ2-5; no clear D gene. Germline assignment: CDR1 LNHNV and CDR2 YYDKDF (reference sequence). The ends were cut back, 0 bases at V and 2 bases at J, with 16 bases in the middle. The CDR3 has 17 residues. The CDR3 region is CATSRDQGPALQETQYF. The CDR3 nucleotides are TGTGCCACCAGCAGAGATCAAGGGCCAGCCCTTCAAGAGACCCAGTACTTC.

The V gene is TRBV5-5, the J gene TRBJ1-5, with TRBD1 matching over 8 bases. CDR1 is SGHKS, CDR2 YYEKEE, per germline (reference sequence). The V and J ends lost 4 bases and 8 bases, in that order; junction bases with no gene match: 11. The CDR3 is 15 residues long. CDR3 sequence reads: CASSAQGAEGEPQHF. The CDR3, as DNA: TGTGCCAGCAGCGCTCAGGGGGCAGAGGGTGAGCCCCAGCATTTT.

This clonotype occurred a few times. This sequence joins TRBV15 and TRBJ2-3; D is undetermined. Germline CDR1 and CDR2: LNHNV and YYDKDF (reference sequence). Deletions cut 3 bases from V and 3 bases from J, with 7 bases between. The CDR3 length is 13 residues. CDR3 nucleotides: TGTGCCACCAGCAGTAGGTGGACAGATACGCAGTATTTT. Translation gives CATSSRWTDTQYF.